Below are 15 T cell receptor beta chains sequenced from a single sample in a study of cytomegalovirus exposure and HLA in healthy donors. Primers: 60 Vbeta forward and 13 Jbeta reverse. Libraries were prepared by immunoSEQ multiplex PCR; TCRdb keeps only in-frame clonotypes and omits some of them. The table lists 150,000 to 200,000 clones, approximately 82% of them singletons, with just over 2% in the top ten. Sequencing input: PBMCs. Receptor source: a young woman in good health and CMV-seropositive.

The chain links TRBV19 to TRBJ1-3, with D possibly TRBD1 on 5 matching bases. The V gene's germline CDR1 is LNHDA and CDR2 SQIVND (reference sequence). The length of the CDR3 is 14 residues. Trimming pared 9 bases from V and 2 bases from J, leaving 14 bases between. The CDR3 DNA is TGTGCCAGCCACCCGCTAGGGGCTGGAAACACCATATATTTT. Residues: CASHPLGAGNTIYF.

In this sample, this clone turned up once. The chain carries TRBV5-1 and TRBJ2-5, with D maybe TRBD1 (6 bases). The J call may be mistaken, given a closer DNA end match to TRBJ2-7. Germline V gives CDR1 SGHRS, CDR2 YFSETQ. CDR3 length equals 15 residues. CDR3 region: CASSAGQFSSYEQYF. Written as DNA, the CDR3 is TGCGCCAGCAGCGCCGGACAGTTCAGCTCCTACGAGCAGTACTTC.

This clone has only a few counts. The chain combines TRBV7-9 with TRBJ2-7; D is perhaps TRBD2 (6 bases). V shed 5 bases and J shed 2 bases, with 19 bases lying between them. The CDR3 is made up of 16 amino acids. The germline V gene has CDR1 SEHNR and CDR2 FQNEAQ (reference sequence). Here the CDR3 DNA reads TGTGCCAGCAGCCCATCCCGGGGGAGACTAGCCTACGAGCAGTACGTC. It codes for CASSPSRGRLAYEQYV.

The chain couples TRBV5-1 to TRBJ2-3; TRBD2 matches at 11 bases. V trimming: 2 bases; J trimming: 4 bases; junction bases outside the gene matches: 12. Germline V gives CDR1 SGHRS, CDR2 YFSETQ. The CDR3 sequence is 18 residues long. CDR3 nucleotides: TGCGCCAGCAGCTTTAGACTAGCGGGGAGCCGCAGCTCAGATACGCAGTATTTT. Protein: CASSFRLAGSRSSDTQYF.

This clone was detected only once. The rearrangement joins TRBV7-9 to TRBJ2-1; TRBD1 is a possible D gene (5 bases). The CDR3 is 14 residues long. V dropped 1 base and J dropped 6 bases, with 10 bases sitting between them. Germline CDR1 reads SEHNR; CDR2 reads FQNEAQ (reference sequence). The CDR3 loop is CASSLEGNPNEQFF. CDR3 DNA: TGTGCCAGCAGCTTAGAGGGGAATCCCAATGAGCAGTTCTTC.

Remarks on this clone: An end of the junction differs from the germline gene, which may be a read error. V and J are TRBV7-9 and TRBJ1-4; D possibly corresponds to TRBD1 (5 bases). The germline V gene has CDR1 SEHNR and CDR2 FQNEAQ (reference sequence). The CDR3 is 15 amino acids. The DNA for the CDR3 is TGTGCCAGCAGCTTAGTCAGTCAGGGTGCTGAAAAACTGTCTTTT. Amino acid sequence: CASSLVSQGAEKLSF.

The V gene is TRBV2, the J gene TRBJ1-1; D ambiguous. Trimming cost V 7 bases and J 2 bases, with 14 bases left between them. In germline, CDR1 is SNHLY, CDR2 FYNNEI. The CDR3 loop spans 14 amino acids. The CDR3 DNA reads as TGTGCCAGCAACCCGAGTAGGAGTAACACTGAAGCTTTCTTT. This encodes CASNPSRSNTEAFF.

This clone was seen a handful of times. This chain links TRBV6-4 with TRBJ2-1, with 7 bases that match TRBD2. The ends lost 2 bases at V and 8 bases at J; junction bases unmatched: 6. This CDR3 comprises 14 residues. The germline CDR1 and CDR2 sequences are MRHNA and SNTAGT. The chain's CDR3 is CASSDGGDGYEQFF. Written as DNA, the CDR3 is TGTGCCAGCAGTGACGGGGGGGATGGCTATGAGCAGTTCTTC.

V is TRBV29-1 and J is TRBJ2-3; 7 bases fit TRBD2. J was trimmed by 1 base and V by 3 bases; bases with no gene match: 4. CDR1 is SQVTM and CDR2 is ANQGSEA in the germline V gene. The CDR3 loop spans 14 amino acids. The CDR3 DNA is TGCAGCGTTGATCGGACTAGGGGCACAGATACGCAGTATTTT. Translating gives CSVDRTRGTDTQYF.

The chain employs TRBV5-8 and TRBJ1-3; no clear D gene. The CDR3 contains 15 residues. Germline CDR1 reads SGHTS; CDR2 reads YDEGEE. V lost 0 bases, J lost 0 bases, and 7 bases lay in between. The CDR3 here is CASSLVTGSGNTIYF. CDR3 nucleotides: TGTGCCAGCAGCTTGGTGACGGGCTCTGGAAACACCATATATTTT.

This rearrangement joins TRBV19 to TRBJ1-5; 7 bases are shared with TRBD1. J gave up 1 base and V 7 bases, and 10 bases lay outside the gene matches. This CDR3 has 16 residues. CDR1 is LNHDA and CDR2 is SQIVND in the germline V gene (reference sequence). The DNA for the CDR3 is TGTGCCAGTAAGAGAGGGACAGAAGCCAGCAATCAGCCCCAGCATTTT. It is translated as CASKRGTEASNQPQHF.

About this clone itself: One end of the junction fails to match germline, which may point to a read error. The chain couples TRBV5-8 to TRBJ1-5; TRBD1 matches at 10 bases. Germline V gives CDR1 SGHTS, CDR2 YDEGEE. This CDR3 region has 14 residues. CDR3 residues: CASSPRQGAGTSDF. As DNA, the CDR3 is TGTGCCAGCAGCCCCAGACAGGGGGCGGGGACATCGGATTTT.

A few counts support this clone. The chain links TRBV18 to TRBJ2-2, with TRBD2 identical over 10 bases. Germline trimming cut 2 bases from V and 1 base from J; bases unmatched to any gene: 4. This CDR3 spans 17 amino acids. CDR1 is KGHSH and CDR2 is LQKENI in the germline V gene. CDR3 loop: CASSPSLAGVNTGELFF. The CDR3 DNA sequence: TGTGCCAGCTCACCAAGCCTAGCGGGGGTGAACACCGGGGAGCTGTTTTTT.

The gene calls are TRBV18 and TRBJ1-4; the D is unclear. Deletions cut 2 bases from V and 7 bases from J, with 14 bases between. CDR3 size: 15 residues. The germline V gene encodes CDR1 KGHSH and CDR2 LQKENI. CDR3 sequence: CASSPMNEIGEKLFF. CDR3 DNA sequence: TGTGCCAGCTCACCAATGAATGAGATTGGTGAAAAACTGTTTTTT. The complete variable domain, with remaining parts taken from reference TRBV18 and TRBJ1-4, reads NAGVMQNPRHLVRRRGQEARLRCSPMKGHSHVYWYRQLPEEGLKFMVYLQKENIIDESGMPKERFSAEFPKEGPSILRIQQVVRGDSAAYFCASSPMNEIGEKLFFGSGTQLSVL.

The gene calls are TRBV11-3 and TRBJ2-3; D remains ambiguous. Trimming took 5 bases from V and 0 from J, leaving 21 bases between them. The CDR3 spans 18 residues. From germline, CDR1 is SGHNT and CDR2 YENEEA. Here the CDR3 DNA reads TGTGCCAGCAGCACTCCGGCGGTACCAACCCTTAGCACAGATACGCAGTATTTT. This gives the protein CASSTPAVPTLSTDTQYF.